The 2 T cell receptor beta chains reported below all come from one sample, sequenced in a study of cytotoxic CD8 clonotypes in ibrutinib-treated CLL. The assay was immunoSEQ multiplex PCR, and TCRdb's table has in-frame clones only and misses some. Here the sample spans approximately 70,000 clones, 80% being singletons. The source was PBMCs, collected at disease progression, from a patient treated with ibrutinib. The receptors here all came from a human donor with chronic lymphocytic leukemia.

The V gene is TRBV5-1, the J gene TRBJ1-1; D is unresolved. The ends were cut back, 7 bases at V and 5 bases at J, with 9 bases in the middle. The CDR3 runs to 11 residues. The germline V gene has CDR1 SGHRS and CDR2 YFSETQ. The CDR3 spells CASRGETEAFF. The DNA of the CDR3 is TGCGCCAGCCGCGGGGAGACTGAAGCTTTCTTT.

V usage is TRBV2 and J usage is TRBJ1-3; 7 bases map to TRBD1. Germline CDR1 is SNHLY and CDR2 is FYNNEI. The CDR3 is 14 amino acids. V trimming: 4 bases; J trimming: 3 bases; junction bases outside the gene matches: 3. The CDR3 reads CASSARTGGNTIYF. The CDR3 bases are TGTGCCAGCAGTGCGAGGACAGGTGGAAACACCATATATTTT.